The sequence of this T cell receptor beta chain was determined in a study of blood T cells in healthy people across ages. Every sample had a minimum of 6.5 million PBMCs isolated. The total RNA that was extracted per sample amounted to at least 5 micrograms. The CDR3 covers 13 residues. Trimming pared 3 bases from V and 6 bases from J, leaving 11 bases between. Germline V gene lookup returns CDR1 LGHNT and CDR2 FRNRAP. Study outcomes and limitations: Naive CD4+ cells and diversity were both higher in long-lived donors than in aged donors.

Next came a second PCR, run for about 7 to 12 cycles, which used a sample-barcoded 5' primer along with a J-beta primer mix. TCRdb redid the calling of the 5' RACE reads with MiXCR, one entry per CDR3 protein. The repertoire holds about 1,400,000 distinct CDR3 sequences, roughly 40% seen once, with around 8% in the top ten. On this clonotype: Its antigen is not known.

The J gene is TRBJ1-2, the V gene TRBV12-5; maybe TRBD1 (6 bases). This TCR was sampled from a woman younger than 30 in good health. Sample: blood. CDR3 loop: CASGLDQGHGYTF. The CDR3 bases are TGTGCTAGTGGTTTAGATCAGGGGCATGGCTACACCTTC.